This TCR beta chain was sequenced for a study of technical replicates of blood from several donors. V was shortened by 0 bases and J by 4 bases, with 10 bases between the two germline ends. The V gene's germline CDR1 is LNHNV and CDR2 YYDKDF (reference sequence). The CDR3 has 14 residues. Here immunoSEQ multiplex PCR was the method, and the copy in TCRdb shows in-frame clones only, minus some. The table lists more than 70,000 clones, roughly 93% of them singletons, with under 0.3% in the top ten. The rearrangement links TRBV15 to TRBJ2-7; no reliable D call. Material for sequencing was T cells isolated from PBMCs. The clonotype originates from a human donor in good health. CDR3 bases: TGTGCCACCAGCAGAGATCTGGGCAGGTACGAGCAGTACTTC. As protein: CATSRDLGRYEQYF.